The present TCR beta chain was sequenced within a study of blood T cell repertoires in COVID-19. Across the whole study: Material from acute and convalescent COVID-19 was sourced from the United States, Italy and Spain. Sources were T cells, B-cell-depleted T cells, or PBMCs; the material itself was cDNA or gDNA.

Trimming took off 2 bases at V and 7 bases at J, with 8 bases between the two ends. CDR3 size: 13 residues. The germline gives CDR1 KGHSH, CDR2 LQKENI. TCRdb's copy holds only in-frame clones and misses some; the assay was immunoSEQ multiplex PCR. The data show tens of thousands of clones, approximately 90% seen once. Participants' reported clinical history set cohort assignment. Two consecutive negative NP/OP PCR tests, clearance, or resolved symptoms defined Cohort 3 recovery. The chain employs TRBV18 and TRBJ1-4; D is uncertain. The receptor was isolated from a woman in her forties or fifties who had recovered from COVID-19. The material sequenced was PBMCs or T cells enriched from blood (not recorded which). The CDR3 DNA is TGTGCCAGCTCACCAAGGGAGCGTGAAAAACTGTTTTTT. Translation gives CASSPREREKLFF.